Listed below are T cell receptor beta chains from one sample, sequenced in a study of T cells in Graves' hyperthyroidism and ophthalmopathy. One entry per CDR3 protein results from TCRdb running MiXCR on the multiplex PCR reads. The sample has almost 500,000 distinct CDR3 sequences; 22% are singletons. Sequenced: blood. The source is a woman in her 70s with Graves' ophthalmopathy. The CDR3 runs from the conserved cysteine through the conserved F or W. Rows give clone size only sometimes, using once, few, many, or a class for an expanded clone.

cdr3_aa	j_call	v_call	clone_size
CATSLGGTEAFF	TRBJ1-1	TRBV28	.
CASSIRASGRWQETQYF	TRBJ2-5	TRBV19	.
CASSRSVEQFF	TRBJ2-1	TRBV7-8	many
CASSYLLGPPIYEQYF	TRBJ2-7	TRBV6-6	.
CASSFRQGPNTGELFF	TRBJ2-2	TRBV12-3/TRBV12-4	many
CASSYLSGRGETQYF	TRBJ2-5	TRBV6-2/TRBV6-3	.
CASRAGLMNTEAFF	TRBJ1-1	TRBV6-1	many
CASSYSTVAGGYNEQFF	TRBJ2-1	TRBV6-2/TRBV6-3	.
CSAVAGDQETQYF	TRBJ2-5	TRBV20-1	.
CASSDGRGNTEAFF	TRBJ1-1	TRBV5-1	.
CASSIMGQGKAPQHF	TRBJ1-5	TRBV19	.
CASSFPGQGEKLFF	TRBJ1-4	TRBV6-1	.
CASSVGTLQTYEQYF	TRBJ2-7	TRBV9	few
CSASEHTEAFF	TRBJ1-1	TRBV20-1	many
CATSSGRTQETQYF	TRBJ2-5	TRBV15	.
CSARDRVYQETQYF	TRBJ2-5	TRBV20-1	.
CASSIQGNYGYTF	TRBJ1-2	TRBV19	few
CASSFSGRNTDTQYF	TRBJ2-3	TRBV5-1	few
CASSSGSGTTNEKLSF	TRBJ1-4	TRBV5-1	.
CASGLIGAYEQYF	TRBJ2-7	TRBV12-5	.
CASRGTGKASYEQYF	TRBJ2-7	TRBV28	few
CASRFISGSLSYNEQFF	TRBJ2-1	TRBV6-1	few
CASTRDGSYEQYF	TRBJ2-7	TRBV6-1	many
CASSSTRSTGELFF	TRBJ2-2	TRBV7-9	few
CASSLTVTGPYNEQFF	TRBJ2-1	TRBV7-3	.
CAWRLTAITQYF	TRBJ2-5	TRBV30	.
CASSSTSGLGQYF	TRBJ2-7	TRBV11-2	.
CASSLELRVEQYF	TRBJ2-7	TRBV7-8	few